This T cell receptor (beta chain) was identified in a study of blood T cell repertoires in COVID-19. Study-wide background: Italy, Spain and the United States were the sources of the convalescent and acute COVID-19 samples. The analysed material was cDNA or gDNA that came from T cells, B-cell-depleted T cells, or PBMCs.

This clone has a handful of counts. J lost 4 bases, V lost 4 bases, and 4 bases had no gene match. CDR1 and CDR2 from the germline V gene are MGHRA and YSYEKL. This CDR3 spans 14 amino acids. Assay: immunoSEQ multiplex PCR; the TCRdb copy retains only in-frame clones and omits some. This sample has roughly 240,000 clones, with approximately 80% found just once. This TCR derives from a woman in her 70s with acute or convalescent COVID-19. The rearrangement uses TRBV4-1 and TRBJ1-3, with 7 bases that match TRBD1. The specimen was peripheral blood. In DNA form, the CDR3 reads TGCGCCAGCAGCCTTACAGGGGAAGGAAACACCATATATTTT. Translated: CASSLTGEGNTIYF.